This T cell receptor (beta chain) comes out of a study of post-analysis software for immune sequencing data. On the study more broadly: Some patients lacked subtype; others had relapsing-remitting, secondary progressive or progressive-relapsing disease. Study observations and caveats: A handful of TRBV segments were significantly more frequent in patients than in controls. TRBV5-6, TRBV5-1 and TRBV20-1 were among these segments.

In regard to this clonotype: What it recognizes is unknown.

Germline V CDR1 and CDR2: GTSNPN, SVGIG (reference sequence). The CDR3 covers 15 residues. Unique molecular identifiers were carried by the TCR beta cDNA libraries. Starting from approximately 0.95 to 9.8 million T cells, the study yielded approximately 500,000 cDNA molecules. MiXCR was run by TCRdb on the PCR reads, yielding one entry per CDR3 protein. Among 800,000 to 950,000 distinct CDR3 sequences listed, about 57% were seen once. Input material: blood. The receptor was isolated from a girl between 10 and 17 years old with multiple sclerosis. V usage is TRBV30 and J usage is TRBJ2-5, with D perhaps TRBD1 or TRBD2 (5 bases each). The J call is in doubt because the DNA end fits TRBJ2-7 better. In DNA, the CDR3 is TGTGCCTGGAGTGTACAGGACCGGGATTTGTACGAGCAGTACTTC. Encoded protein: CAWSVQDRDLYEQYF.